This T cell receptor beta chain was captured in a study of CD8 T cells in Susac syndrome. Overall study results and limits: It was acknowledged in the study that its TCR sequencing and HLA analysis involved a relatively small number of individuals.

FACS enriched CD8+ TEMRA cells, while bulk CD8+ and CD4+ were negatively isolated. cDNA came from about 0.5 to 1 ug RNA primed by random hexamers. Multiplex immunoSEQ PCR targeted 54 Vbeta and 13 Jbeta TCR beta segments. TCRdb processed the immunoSEQ multiplex PCR reads anew with MiXCR; each CDR3 protein has one entry. The sample includes about 250,000 distinct CDR3 sequences, around 93% seen only once; the top ten take 0.06% to 0.08%. The CDR3 covers 16 residues. J was trimmed by 6 bases and V by 5 bases; bases with no gene match: 13. Per germline, CDR1 LNHDA and CDR2 SQIVND (reference sequence). On this clonotype itself: Its specificity is unknown.

This clonotype was obtained from a human donor with multiple sclerosis. The sequencing input was CD4+ T cells from PBMCs. V gene TRBV19 combines with J gene TRBJ1-5; 7 bases are shared with TRBD1. CDR3 sequence (DNA): TGTGCCAGTAGTTGGACCGGGACAGCCTTCGGTCAGCCCCAGCATTTT. Translating gives CASSWTGTAFGQPQHF.